This is a list of T cell receptor beta chains from one sample in a study of cytomegalovirus exposure and HLA in healthy donors. The table came from immunoSEQ multiplex PCR; TCRdb's copy has only in-frame clones and leaves some out. The repertoire holds roughly 150,000 clones, with roughly 85% as singletons. The sample taken for sequencing was PBMCs. The receptor set was obtained from a male donor in good health and CMV-seropositive. The CDR3 runs from the conserved cysteine through the conserved F or W. A D gene is named only where the DNA matches it firmly. A clone size is listed for some rows: how often the clone was seen (once, few, many), or a class if it is expanded.

V gene: TRBV5-1; D gene: .; clone size: .; J gene: TRBJ2-3; CDR3 DNA: TGCGCCAGCTATCCGGGACAACCCACAGATACGCAGTATTTT; CDR3 protein: CASYPGQPTDTQYF
V gene: TRBV30; D gene: TRBD1; clone size: .; J gene: TRBJ1-1; CDR3 DNA: TGTGCCTGGGGACAGGGCACTGAAGCTTTCTTT; CDR3 protein: CAWGQGTEAFF
V gene: TRBV27; D gene: TRBD2; clone size: few; J gene: TRBJ2-7; CDR3 DNA: TGTGCCAGCAGTCCGGGGCTAGCGGGAGACTCACGCGAGCAGTACTTC; CDR3 protein: CASSPGLAGDSREQYF
V gene: TRBV4-3; D gene: .; clone size: .; J gene: TRBJ1-2; CDR3 DNA: TGCGCCAGCAGCCAAGATGCCCGGGGGGGGTATGGCTACACCTTC; CDR3 protein: CASSQDARGGYGYTF
V gene: TRBV4-1; D gene: .; clone size: .; J gene: TRBJ2-3; CDR3 DNA: TGCGCCAGCAGCCAAGATCGACAGCCCAAGCAGTATTTT; CDR3 protein: CASSQDRQPKQYF
V gene: TRBV21-1; D gene: .; clone size: .; J gene: TRBJ2-3; CDR3 DNA: TGTGCCAGCAGCAAAGATGCTAGCGGATACCGCACAGATACGCAGTATTTT; CDR3 protein: CASSKDASGYRTDTQYF
V gene: TRBV7-9; D gene: TRBD2; clone size: .; J gene: TRBJ2-5; CDR3 DNA: TGTGCCAGCAGCTTAGGAGGGGGACTAGCGGGAGTCGGGGAGACCCAGTACTTC; CDR3 protein: CASSLGGGLAGVGETQYF
V gene: TRBV28; D gene: TRBD1; clone size: .; J gene: TRBJ2-7; CDR3 DNA: TGTGCCATCTCCGAGGGGGCTAGCAGTTCCTACGAGCAGTACTTC; CDR3 protein: CAISEGASSSYEQYF
V gene: TRBV10-1; D gene: TRBD2; clone size: .; J gene: TRBJ2-2; CDR3 DNA: TGCGCCAGCAGTGAGCCGAAGGGACTAGACCCCACCGGGGAGCTGTTTTTT; CDR3 protein: CASSEPKGLDPTGELFF
V gene: TRBV23-1; D gene: TRBD1; clone size: .; J gene: TRBJ1-1; CDR3 DNA: TGCGCCAGCAGTCATAGACAGGGGGGGACTGAAGCTTTCTTT; CDR3 protein: CASSHRQGGTEAFF
V gene: TRBV10-3; D gene: .; clone size: .; J gene: TRBJ2-2; CDR3 DNA: TGTGCCATCAGGGAGGGGCAGGCGAACACCGGGGAGCTGTTTTTT; CDR3 protein: CAIREGQANTGELFF
V gene: TRBV7-2; D gene: .; clone size: .; J gene: TRBJ1-2; CDR3 DNA: TGTGCCAGCAGCCCCGGTGGACACAGCTACACCTTC; CDR3 protein: CASSPGGHSYTF
V gene: TRBV5-1; D gene: .; clone size: .; J gene: TRBJ2-1; CDR3 DNA: TGCGCCAGCAGCTTGGGGGCGAGCAATGAGCAGTTCTTC; CDR3 protein: CASSLGASNEQFF
V gene: TRBV6-1; D gene: TRBD1; clone size: .; J gene: TRBJ1-1; CDR3 DNA: TGTGCCAGCAGTAGGACAGGGGAGAACACTGAAGCTTTCTTT; CDR3 protein: CASSRTGENTEAFF
V gene: TRBV6-5; D gene: TRBD2; clone size: .; J gene: TRBJ2-7; CDR3 DNA: TGTGCCAGCAGTTACTGGGGGGGGAGCTCCTACGAGCAGTACTTC; CDR3 protein: CASSYWGGSSYEQYF
V gene: TRBV10-2; D gene: .; clone size: .; J gene: TRBJ2-7; CDR3 DNA: TGCGCCAGCAGTGCTCCGGGACTTAAGACCTACGAGCAGTACTTC; CDR3 protein: CASSAPGLKTYEQYF
V gene: TRBV13; D gene: .; clone size: few; J gene: TRBJ2-4; CDR3 DNA: TGTGCCAGCAGCGCTCGGACAGACAAAAACATTCAGTACTTC; CDR3 protein: CASSARTDKNIQYF
V gene: TRBV19; D gene: TRBD1; clone size: .; J gene: TRBJ2-1; CDR3 DNA: TGTGCCAGTAGTCCGGGACAGGGGGCTAGGGGTGAAGATGAGCAGTTCTTC; CDR3 protein: CASSPGQGARGEDEQFF
V gene: TRBV2; D gene: TRBD1; clone size: few; J gene: TRBJ2-7; CDR3 DNA: TGTGCCAGCATCAGCCGGGACAGGGGAACCTACGAGCAGTACTTC; CDR3 protein: CASISRDRGTYEQYF
V gene: TRBV5-1; D gene: .; clone size: .; J gene: TRBJ1-1; CDR3 DNA: TGCGCCAGCAGAGACCCAGGGGTCATGAACACTGAAGCTTTCTTT; CDR3 protein: CASRDPGVMNTEAFF
V gene: TRBV29-1; D gene: .; clone size: .; J gene: TRBJ2-3; CDR3 DNA: TGCAGCGTTCAGGGGTTTAGCACAGATACGCAGTATTTT; CDR3 protein: CSVQGFSTDTQYF
V gene: TRBV5-1; D gene: .; clone size: .; J gene: TRBJ2-1; CDR3 DNA: TGCGCCAGCAGCTCTGCGGGGGCCCCCTCCAATGAGCAGTTCTTC; CDR3 protein: CASSSAGAPSNEQFF
V gene: TRBV27; D gene: TRBD2; clone size: .; J gene: TRBJ2-7; CDR3 DNA: TGTGCCAGCAGCCTCCTAGCGGGAGGCTTAGCCGAGCAGTACTTC; CDR3 protein: CASSLLAGGLAEQYF
V gene: TRBV7-2; D gene: .; clone size: .; J gene: TRBJ2-7; CDR3 DNA: TGTGCCAGCAGCTTAGTTTACGGGAACGAGCAGTACTTC; CDR3 protein: CASSLVYGNEQYF
V gene: TRBV7-2; D gene: TRBD1; clone size: .; J gene: TRBJ2-2; CDR3 DNA: TGTGCCAGCAGCGTAGACAGGGGCGGCGGGGAGCTGTTTTTT; CDR3 protein: CASSVDRGGGELFF
V gene: TRBV18; D gene: .; clone size: .; J gene: TRBJ1-1; CDR3 DNA: TGTGCCAGCTCACCACCGGATGGGCCCTACACTGAAGCTTTCTTT; CDR3 protein: CASSPPDGPYTEAFF
V gene: TRBV25-1; D gene: .; clone size: .; J gene: TRBJ2-3; CDR3 DNA: TGTGCCAGCAGTGAATCCGTGGCGCCAGGGAACGGAGATACGCAGTATTTT; CDR3 protein: CASSESVAPGNGDTQYF
V gene: TRBV19; D gene: .; clone size: .; J gene: TRBJ2-5; CDR3 DNA: TGTGCCAGTAGTGGAGTTATGAGGGCAGAGACCCAGTACTTC; CDR3 protein: CASSGVMRAETQYF
V gene: TRBV7-8; D gene: TRBD2; clone size: .; J gene: TRBJ2-3; CDR3 DNA: TGTGCCAGCAGGACGGGACTAGTCGGCACAGATACGCAGTATTTT; CDR3 protein: CASRTGLVGTDTQYF
V gene: TRBV18; D gene: TRBD1; clone size: .; J gene: TRBJ1-4; CDR3 DNA: TGTGCCAGCTCAGCTGGACAGGGATTGGATGAAAAACTGTTTTTT; CDR3 protein: CASSAGQGLDEKLFF
V gene: TRBV28; D gene: .; clone size: .; J gene: TRBJ1-5; CDR3 DNA: TGTGCCAGCAGATCCGACAGGTATTTGCCCCAGCATTTT; CDR3 protein: CASRSDRYLPQHF
V gene: TRBV5-1; D gene: TRBD1; clone size: .; J gene: TRBJ2-7; CDR3 DNA: TGCGCCAGCAGCTCGGGGACAGGTCTAAGCTCCTACGAGCAGTACTTC; CDR3 protein: CASSSGTGLSSYEQYF
V gene: TRBV27; D gene: TRBD1; clone size: .; J gene: TRBJ1-1; CDR3 DNA: TGTGCCAGCAGTTTATCGCCCAGGGGGACGAACACTGAAGCTTTCTTT; CDR3 protein: CASSLSPRGTNTEAFF
V gene: TRBV30; D gene: TRBD2; clone size: .; J gene: TRBJ2-2; CDR3 DNA: TGTGCCTGGATGGGAGGGCCCAACACCGGGGAGCTGTTTTTT; CDR3 protein: CAWMGGPNTGELFF
V gene: TRBV4-1; D gene: .; clone size: .; J gene: TRBJ2-2; CDR3 DNA: TGCGCCAGCGCTCCGGAGGTTGGCGACACCGGGGAGCTGTTTTTT; CDR3 protein: CASAPEVGDTGELFF
V gene: TRBV18; D gene: .; clone size: .; J gene: TRBJ2-6; CDR3 DNA: TGTGCCAGCTCACGGGGGCAGAGTGGGGCCAACGTCCTGACTTTC; CDR3 protein: CASSRGQSGANVLTF
V gene: TRBV5-1; D gene: TRBD2; clone size: .; J gene: TRBJ2-5; CDR3 DNA: TGCGCCAGCAGCTTGAATAGCGGGATGGAGACCCAGTACTTC; CDR3 protein: CASSLNSGMETQYF
V gene: TRBV6-6; D gene: TRBD2; clone size: .; J gene: TRBJ2-1; CDR3 DNA: TGTGCCAGCAGTTACAGGGACGCGGGGGGCAATGAGCAGTTCTTC; CDR3 protein: CASSYRDAGGNEQFF
V gene: TRBV7-9; D gene: TRBD1; clone size: .; J gene: TRBJ1-1; CDR3 DNA: TGTGCCAGCCAGGACAGGCTTGAAGCTTTCTTT; CDR3 protein: CASQDRLEAFF
V gene: TRBV5-1; D gene: TRBD1; clone size: once; J gene: TRBJ2-2; CDR3 DNA: TGCGCCAGCAGCCACCGGGACAGGGTTTTCGGGGAGCTGTTTTTT; CDR3 protein: CASSHRDRVFGELFF
V gene: TRBV10-3; D gene: TRBD2; clone size: .; J gene: TRBJ2-5; CDR3 DNA: TGTGCCATCAGTGTGGGCGGGAGCTGGCAAGAGACCCAGTACTTC; CDR3 protein: CAISVGGSWQETQYF
V gene: TRBV7-9; D gene: .; clone size: .; J gene: TRBJ2-3; CDR3 DNA: TGTGCCAGCAGCTTAGCGGGAGGGGGAGATACGCAGTATTTT; CDR3 protein: CASSLAGGGDTQYF
V gene: TRBV2; D gene: TRBD1; clone size: .; J gene: TRBJ1-4; CDR3 DNA: TGTGCCAGCATCCTAGACAGGGCGAATGAAAAACTGTTTTTT; CDR3 protein: CASILDRANEKLFF
V gene: TRBV7-6; D gene: .; clone size: .; J gene: TRBJ2-2; CDR3 DNA: TGTGCCAGCAGCTTATGGGGGGCCGGGGAGCTGTTTTTT; CDR3 protein: CASSLWGAGELFF
V gene: TRBV5-1; D gene: .; clone size: .; J gene: TRBJ2-5; CDR3 DNA: TGCGCCAGCAGTGGAGGGGAGGTAGTGGAGACCCAGTACTTC; CDR3 protein: CASSGGEVVETQYF
V gene: TRBV6-5; D gene: TRBD1; clone size: .; J gene: TRBJ2-1; CDR3 DNA: TGTGCCAGCACGCCCATTGGGACAGGGCGCAATGAGCAGTTCTTC; CDR3 protein: CASTPIGTGRNEQFF
V gene: TRBV2; D gene: TRBD2; clone size: .; J gene: TRBJ2-1; CDR3 DNA: TGTGCCAGCAGTGAGACTAGCGGGGGACCCGGAGAGCAGTTCTTC; CDR3 protein: CASSETSGGPGEQFF
V gene: TRBV5-1; D gene: TRBD1; clone size: .; J gene: TRBJ2-7; CDR3 DNA: TGCGCCAGCAGCTTGAGCCGGGACAGGAGTACTCGACAGTACTTC; CDR3 protein: CASSLSRDRSTRQYF
V gene: TRBV28; D gene: TRBD2; clone size: once; J gene: TRBJ2-5; CDR3 DNA: TGTGCCAGTCAACAAGCGGGAGGAGCCGGCGAGACCCAGTACTTC; CDR3 protein: CASQQAGGAGETQYF
V gene: TRBV13; D gene: .; clone size: .; J gene: TRBJ2-7; CDR3 DNA: TGTGCCAGCAGCACCAGGGGCAGGAACGAGCAGTACTTC; CDR3 protein: CASSTRGRNEQYF